The TCR beta chain under discussion was sequenced for a study of T cells in Graves' hyperthyroidism and ophthalmopathy. Study results and limitations: In blood, most of the thyroid clonotypes expanded above 0.001 were also present. Researchers report that a 13 V-J model separated ophthalmopathy from stable hyperthyroidism.

As to this clonotype: Its matching antigen is unknown.

The CDR3 totals 18 residues. The V gene's germline CDR1 is SGHRS and CDR2 YFSETQ. V shed 0 bases, J shed 0 bases, and the junction held 11 bases outside the gene matches. Patients were aged 18 to 65, had disease duration under 2 months, and had newly diagnosed hyperthyroidism. The study based diagnoses on clinical symptoms, serum thyroxine and TRAb, thyroid ultrasound and orbital computed tomography. The CDR3 regions of TCR beta were amplified from RNA transcripts. First-round RT-PCR of the TCR CDR3 relied on the HTBI primer set. TCRdb passed the multiplex PCR reads through MiXCR, listing each CDR3 protein once. This table holds some 400,000 distinct CDR3 sequences, approximately 19% found once.

The material sequenced was blood. This clonotype originated in a woman aged 18-29 years with Graves' hyperthyroidism. The V call is TRBV5-1, the J call TRBJ2-7; 8 positions match TRBD2. The CDR3 here is CASSLDPRRGADSYEQYF. The CDR3, as DNA: TGCGCCAGCAGCTTGGACCCACGGCGGGGGGCAGACTCCTACGAGCAGTACTTC.